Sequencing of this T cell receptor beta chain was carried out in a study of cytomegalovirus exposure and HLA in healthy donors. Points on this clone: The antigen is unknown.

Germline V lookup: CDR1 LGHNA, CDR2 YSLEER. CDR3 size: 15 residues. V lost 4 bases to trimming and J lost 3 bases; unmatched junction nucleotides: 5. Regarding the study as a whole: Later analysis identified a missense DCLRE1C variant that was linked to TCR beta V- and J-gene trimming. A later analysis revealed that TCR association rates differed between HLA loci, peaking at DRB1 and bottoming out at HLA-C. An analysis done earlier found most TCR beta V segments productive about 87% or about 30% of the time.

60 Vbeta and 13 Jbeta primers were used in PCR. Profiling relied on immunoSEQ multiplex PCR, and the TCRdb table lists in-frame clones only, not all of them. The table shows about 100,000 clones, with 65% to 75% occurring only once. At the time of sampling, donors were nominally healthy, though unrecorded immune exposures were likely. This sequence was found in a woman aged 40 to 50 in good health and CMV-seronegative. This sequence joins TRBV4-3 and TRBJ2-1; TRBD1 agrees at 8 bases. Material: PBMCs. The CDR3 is CASSPDRAGYNEQFF. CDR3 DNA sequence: TGCGCCAGCAGCCCGGACAGGGCAGGCTACAATGAGCAGTTCTTC.